One sample yielded the 29 T cell receptor beta chains listed below, sequenced in a study of regulatory T cells in long-lasting Graves disease. Building the TCR beta libraries relied on iRepertoire HTBI primers, and CDR3 regions underwent Arm-PCR. TCRdb re-called the multiplex PCR reads through MiXCR, storing one row per CDR3 protein. Of 300,000 to 350,000 distinct CDR3 sequences listed, roughly a fifth are singletons. The time point here: persistent/refractory GD, antithyroid drugs over 5 years with positive TRAb. RNA isolated from PBMCs was used to make the TCR library. The sequencing used peripheral blood mononuclear cells (PBMCs), collected when the disease was refractory, from a patient treated with antithyroid drugs. Source of these receptors: a female donor with Graves disease.

This clonotype was picked up a small number of times. V gene TRBV9 combines with J gene TRBJ2-6; no clear D. CDR3 size: 15 residues. Trimming shortened V by 0 bases and J by 1 base, and 5 bases separated the two germline ends. Per the germline V gene, CDR1 is SGDLS and CDR2 is YYNGEE. CDR3 sequence reads: CASSVAPSGANVLTF. DNA of the CDR3: TGTGCCAGCAGCGTAGCTCCATCTGGGGCCAACGTCCTGACTTTC.

This clonotype was seen a handful of times. J is TRBJ2-7 and V is TRBV20-1; 12 bases map to TRBD2. CDR1 and CDR2 (germline): DFQATT, SNEGSKA (reference sequence). The CDR3 has 15 residues. The ends lost 1 base at V and 2 bases at J; junction bases unmatched: 3. The CDR3, as DNA: TGCAGTGCTAGAGTCCTAGCGGGAGGGACCTACGAGCAGTACTTC. It yields the protein CSARVLAGGTYEQYF.

This clonotype was found a few times. The V gene is TRBV5-1, the J gene TRBJ2-3, with D maybe TRBD1 (6 bases). The CDR3 totals 15 residues. Trimming removed 7 bases from V and 2 bases from J, with 17 bases in between. In germline, CDR1 is SGHRS, CDR2 YFSETQ. This CDR3 reads CASSPRTANTDTQYF. Here the CDR3 DNA reads TGCGCCAGCTCCCCCCGGACAGCTAACACAGATACGCAGTATTTT.

This clonotype was seen just once. This chain joins TRBV4-1 and TRBJ2-5, with TRBD2 matching over 7 bases. Germline lookup yields CDR1 MGHRA and CDR2 YSYEKL. The CDR3 is 16 residues long. Trimming took 1 base from V and 2 from J; bases not matched to a gene: 7. CDR3 nucleotide sequence: TGCGCCAGCAGCCAAGTCGGGAGGACGGAGCAAGAGACCCAGTACTTC. Translating gives CASSQVGRTEQETQYF.

The chain combines TRBV19 with TRBJ1-5; D perhaps matches TRBD1 (6 bases). V dropped 3 bases and J dropped 7 bases, with 19 bases sitting between them. Germline assignment: CDR1 LNHDA and CDR2 SQIVND (reference sequence). There are 16 residues in the CDR3. CDR3 DNA: TGTGCCAGTAGTATTGTATTTAGGGGGGGGACCCAGCCCCAGCATTTT. Encoded protein: CASSIVFRGGTQPQHF. Variable domain in full (rest from reference TRBV19 and TRBJ1-5): DGGITQSPKYLFRKEGQNVTLSCEQNLNHDAMYWYRQDPGQGLRLIYYSQIVNDFQKGDIAEGYSVSREKKESFPLTVTSAQKNPTAFYLCASSIVFRGGTQPQHFGDGTRLSIL.

The gene calls are TRBV10-3 and TRBJ1-4; 8 bases line up with TRBD1. The CDR3 consists of 16 residues. CDR1 and CDR2 (germline): ENHRY, SYGVKD. The V and J ends lost 4 bases and 3 bases, in that order; junction bases with no gene match: 7. For the CDR3, the DNA is TGTGCCATCAGTGCCCAGACAGGGGCGTCTAATGAAAAACTGTTTTTT. Translated: CAISAQTGASNEKLFF.

Remarks on this clonotype: A read error is possible here, since a much larger clone lies one base away. This likely comes from a read error, as the CDR3 has no conserved phenylalanine or tryptophan at its end. The V and J genes are TRBV30 and TRBJ1-6, with D possibly being TRBD1 (6 bases). The length of the CDR3 is 14 residues. V was cut by 1 base and J by 3 bases, with 7 bases left in between. Germline lookup yields CDR1 GTSNPN and CDR2 SVGIG (reference sequence). For the CDR3, the DNA is TGTGCCTGGAGTGGGACAGTCTATAATTCACCCCTCCACTAT. Its protein product is CAWSGTVYNSPLHY.

The chain combines TRBV12-3 or TRBV12-4 with TRBJ2-1; D gene ambiguous. The CDR3 spans 15 residues. The V end was cut by 3 bases, the J end by 0 bases, with 9 bases between. CDR3 sequence: CASSFWASSYNEQFF. The CDR3 nucleotides read TGTGCCAGCAGTTTTTGGGCCAGCTCCTACAATGAGCAGTTCTTC.

A remark on this clonotype: It may be a read error: a sequence one base away is much more abundant. V usage is TRBV6-5 and J usage is TRBJ2-5; 7 positions agree with TRBD1. The CDR3 extends over 16 amino acids. Trimming took 4 bases from V and 5 from J; bases not matched to a gene: 13. The germline V gene encodes CDR1 MNHEY and CDR2 SVGAGI. The chain's CDR3 is CASSLGFRTGHETQYF. CDR3 DNA: TGTGCCAGCAGTTTGGGCTTTCGGACAGGACATGAGACCCAGTACTTC.

This clonotype was seen once. The chain has TRBV5-1 and TRBJ2-5, with 7 bases identical to TRBD2. This CDR3 region has 16 residues. Germline values: CDR1 SGHRS, CDR2 YFSETQ. V shed 5 bases, J shed 5 bases, and the junction held 15 bases outside the gene matches. The CDR3 protein is CASSWNGGAGVETQYF. The CDR3 nucleotides read TGCGCCAGCAGTTGGAATGGAGGGGCGGGAGTGGAGACCCAGTACTTC.

This clonotype appeared a few times. This rearrangement joins TRBV4-3 to TRBJ1-4; weak D call: TRBD1 (5 bases). CDR3 length equals 14 residues. V lost 2 bases, J lost 5 bases, and 9 bases lay in between. Germline CDR1 reads LGHNA; CDR2 reads YSLEER. The CDR3 DNA reads as TGCGCCAGCAGCCAAAACCAGGGAAATGAAAAACTGTTTTTT. Translated, it gives CASSQNQGNEKLFF.

This clonotype was found many times. V usage is TRBV14 and J usage is TRBJ1-2; D uncertain. Germline V gene data show CDR1 as SGHDN and CDR2 as FVKESK. This CDR3 contains 13 residues. With 3 bases removed from V and 4 bases from J, the gap between germline ends came to 9 bases. CDR3 loop: CASSQRRSYGYTF. CDR3 nucleotides: TGTGCCAGCAGCCAGCGCAGGAGCTATGGCTACACCTTC.

This clonotype was observed many times. The J gene is TRBJ1-2, the V gene TRBV27, with a possible D match to TRBD1 (5 bases). Between the trimmed V and J ends, which lost 7 bases and 12 bases, there was a span of 21 bases. CDR1 is MNHEY and CDR2 is SMNVEV in the germline V gene (reference sequence). This CDR3 spans 13 amino acids. The chain's CDR3 is CASKGGGSSVHTF. The CDR3 DNA follows: TGTGCCAGCAAGGGTGGGGGATCCTCTGTGCACACCTTC.

The chain links TRBV20-1 to TRBJ1-1; 7 bases align to TRBD1. This CDR3 has 14 residues. The ends lost 5 bases at V and 7 bases at J; junction bases unmatched: 13. Germline values: CDR1 DFQATT, CDR2 SNEGSKA (reference sequence). CDR3 in DNA: TGCAGTGCTCTATCTACGACAGGGCATCTTGAAGCTTTCTTT. It specifies CSALSTTGHLEAFF.

This clonotype was seen more than once but under ten times. V is TRBV18 and J is TRBJ1-1, with D unresolved. The V end was cut by 4 bases, the J end by 3 bases, with 15 bases between. Germline loops: CDR1 KGHSH, CDR2 LQKENI. CDR3 size: 15 residues. The CDR3 DNA follows: TGTGCCAGCTCACTAGACTTGGCCGGGGACACTGAAGCTTTCTTT. This codes for CASSLDLAGDTEAFF.

This chain joins TRBV18 and TRBJ1-2; TRBD1 matches 8 bases. Germline V gives CDR1 KGHSH, CDR2 LQKENI. After removal of 4 bases from V and 0 bases from J, the junction contained 7 bases not matched to a gene. The CDR3 runs 16 residues. CDR3 nucleotide sequence: TGTGCCAGCTCACTGGCTCGGACAGGGACTAACTATGGCTACACCTTC. Amino acid sequence: CASSLARTGTNYGYTF.

This clonotype was counted many times. One junction end disagrees with the germline gene, perhaps due to a read error. The J gene is TRBJ2-2, the V gene TRBV7-7, with 8 positions matching TRBD2. Germline-derived CDR1 and CDR2 are SSHAT and FNYEAQ (reference sequence). The CDR3 is made up of 14 amino acids. CDR3 in DNA: TGTGCTAGCAGCTCCCAACTAGCGGTCGGGGAGCTGTTTTTT. Protein sequence: CASSSQLAVGELFF.

This clonotype was recorded many times. This sequence joins TRBV3-1 and TRBJ1-6; D remains ambiguous. Trimming removed 0 bases at V and 8 bases at J, with 5 bases between. The CDR3 spans 13 residues. CDR1 is LGHDT and CDR2 is YNNKEL in the germline V gene (reference sequence). The chain's CDR3 is CASSQDTYSPLHF. CDR3 in DNA: TGTGCCAGCAGCCAAGACACTTATTCACCCCTCCACTTT.

As concerns this clonotype: A clone one base away is much larger, so this may be a read error. This chain links TRBV3-1 with TRBJ2-4; TRBD1 is a possible D gene (5 bases). V lost 6 bases and J lost 0, with 9 bases in between. CDR1 is LGHDT, CDR2 YNNKEL, per germline (reference sequence). CDR3 size: 14 residues. CDR3 region: CASSDSEAKNIQYF. The CDR3 bases are TGTGCCAGCAGTGACAGTGAAGCCAAAAACATTCAGTACTTC.

This chain links TRBV18 with TRBJ2-7; D is unclear. V shed 0 bases and J shed 2 bases, with 11 bases lying between them. Germline V gene lookup returns CDR1 KGHSH and CDR2 LQKENI. The CDR3 has 15 residues. The CDR3 nucleotides are TGTGCCAGCTCACCACCCGGTAGACCTGCCTACGAGCAGTACTTC. Translated: CASSPPGRPAYEQYF.

Note on this clonotype: The conserved final phenylalanine or tryptophan is absent from the CDR3, which likely points to a read error. J is TRBJ1-1 and V is TRBV13; 8 bases match TRBD1. CDR1 PRHDT and CDR2 FYEKMQ come from the germline V gene (reference sequence). The CDR3 is made up of 13 amino acids. The junction had 5 bases not matched to a gene; V was cut back by 5 bases and J by 6 bases. The CDR3 bases are TGTGCCAGCAGCGTCCAGGGGGCCGCTGAAGCTTTCCTT. Residues: CASSVQGAAEAFL.

This clonotype was found many times. The gene calls are TRBV11-2 and TRBJ1-4; D might be TRBD1 (5 bases). This CDR3 has 15 amino acids. V was cut by 2 bases and J by 7 bases, with 14 bases left in between. Germline V gene sequence: CDR1 SGHAT, CDR2 FQNNGV. The DNA of the CDR3 is TGTGCCAGCAGCTTATGGGGGGGTCGGGCTGAAAAACTGTTTTTT. It codes for CASSLWGGRAEKLFF.

The chain employs TRBV5-1 and TRBJ2-7; 13 bases map to TRBD2. Trimming at V came to 3 bases and at J to 3 bases, leaving 9 bases not matched to a gene. The CDR3 is 17 residues long. The germline CDR1 and CDR2 sequences are SGHRS and YFSETQ. The CDR3 bases are TGCGCCAGCAGCTCACCCCGGACTAGCGGGAGCGGCTACGAGCAGTACTTC. Its protein is CASSSPRTSGSGYEQYF.

This clonotype was seen more than once but under ten times. The chain's CDR3 is CSAPWGSGRAGELFF. Written as DNA, the CDR3 is TGCAGTGCTCCTTGGGGTAGCGGGAGGGCCGGGGAGCTGTTTTTT. V and J are TRBV20-1 and TRBJ2-2, with 11 nucleotides matching TRBD2. Unmatched junction bases numbered 8, after V lost 5 bases and J lost 6 bases. Per the germline V gene, CDR1 is DFQATT and CDR2 is SNEGSKA (reference sequence). There are 15 residues in the CDR3.

The V and J genes are TRBV2 and TRBJ2-2; tentatively, D is TRBD1 or TRBD2 (5 bases each). V was cut by 7 bases and J by 5 bases, with 11 bases left in between. Germline V lookup: CDR1 SNHLY, CDR2 FYNNEI. CDR3 length: 13 amino acids. The CDR3 nucleotides are TGTGCCAGCACCGAGGGGATTACCGGGGAGCTGTTTTTT. As protein: CASTEGITGELFF. Drawing the rest from reference TRBV2 and TRBJ2-2, the complete variable domain is EPEVTQTPSHQVTQMGQEVILRCVPISNHLYFYWYRQILGQKVEFLVSFYNNEISEKSEIFDDQFSVERPDGSNFTLKIRSTKLEDSAMYFCASTEGITGELFFGEGSRLTVL.

Written as DNA, the CDR3 is TGCGCCAGCAGGTTGCTAGCGGGAGTGGAGACCCAGTACTTC. Translating gives CASRLLAGVETQYF. The chain links TRBV4-1 to TRBJ2-5, with 10 bases aligning to TRBD2. V lost 6 bases and J lost 5; bases outside the gene matches: 6. The CDR3 is 14 residues long. Germline loops: CDR1 MGHRA, CDR2 YSYEKL.

This clonotype was observed a handful of times. The chain is built from TRBV4-2 and TRBJ1-6; D ambiguous. Trimming pared 1 base from V and 9 bases from J, leaving 10 bases between. Looked up from germline, CDR1 is LGHNA and CDR2 is YNFKEQ. The length of the CDR3 is 14 residues. CDR3 sequence: CASSQGVGVSPLHF. The CDR3 DNA reads TGTGCCAGCAGCCAAGGGGTCGGGGTTTCACCCCTCCACTTT.

Remarks on this clonotype: This may arise from a read error, as a much more abundant clone is one base away. The chain links TRBV7-2 to TRBJ2-5; the match to TRBD1 covers 10 bases. This CDR3 has 15 amino acids. V trimming: 5 bases; J trimming: 4 bases; junction bases outside the gene matches: 7. The germline gives CDR1 SGHTA, CDR2 FQGNSA. The chain's CDR3 is CASSAGQGTGETQYF. Written as DNA, the CDR3 is TGTGCCAGCAGCGCGGGACAGGGGACGGGAGAGACCCAGTACTTC.

V and J are TRBV5-1 and TRBJ2-5, with TRBD1 as a possible D gene (6 bases). Trimming took off 3 bases at V and 3 bases at J, with 12 bases between the two ends. Germline CDR1 reads SGHRS; CDR2 reads YFSETQ. This CDR3 spans 14 amino acids. The CDR3 sequence: CASSYFSGEETQYF. The CDR3 DNA is TGCGCCAGCAGCTACTTTTCAGGGGAAGAGACCCAGTACTTC.